These 13 T cell receptor beta chains originate from one sample sequenced in a study of regulatory T cells in long-lasting Graves disease. Arm-PCR with iRepertoire HTBI primers amplified the CDR3 regions for these TCR beta libraries. TCRdb fed the multiplex PCR reads into MiXCR, producing one record per CDR3 protein. The sample holds approximately 690,000 distinct CDR3 sequences; 25% to 35% are singletons and the top ten take roughly 41%. The time point denotes: persistent/refractory GD, antithyroid drugs over 5 years with positive TRAb. Isolated PBMC RNA provided the starting material for the TCR library. The specimen was peripheral blood mononuclear cells (PBMCs), collected when the disease was refractory, from a patient treated with antithyroid drugs. These receptors originate from a female donor with Graves disease.

This clonotype was seen more than once but under ten times. The V gene is TRBV11-2, the J gene TRBJ1-2; no firm D call. Trimming took off 2 bases at V and 0 bases at J, with 10 bases between the two ends. This CDR3 has 15 residues. Germline values: CDR1 SGHAT, CDR2 FQNNGV. CDR3 sequence: CASSLSGPPNYGYTF. CDR3 nucleotide sequence: TGTGCCAGCAGCTTATCCGGGCCTCCTAACTATGGCTACACCTTC. Full variable domain (outside the CDR3, taken from reference TRBV11-2 and TRBJ1-2): EAGVAQSPRYKIIEKRQSVAFWCNPISGHATLYWYQQILGQGPKLLIQFQNNGVVDDSQLPKDRFSAERLKGVDSTLKIQPAKLEDSAVYLCASSLSGPPNYGYTFGSGTRLTVV.

The chain has TRBV7-7 and TRBJ2-2; D is unclear. Trimming shortened V by 2 bases and J by 6 bases, and 13 bases separated the two germline ends. CDR3 size: 15 residues. Germline CDR1 is SSHAT and CDR2 is FNYEAQ (reference sequence). This CDR3 is CASSLIAMGPGELFF. For the CDR3, the DNA is TGTGCCAGCAGCTTAATTGCGATGGGCCCCGGGGAGCTGTTTTTT.

The genes are TRBV27 and TRBJ2-5; D unresolved. This CDR3 spans 16 amino acids. Trimming stripped 3 bases from V and 2 bases from J, with 16 bases between. Germline values: CDR1 MNHEY, CDR2 SMNVEV (reference sequence). CDR3 loop: CASSFGRRVKQETQYF. The CDR3 DNA reads TGTGCCAGCAGTTTTGGGCGTAGGGTGAAACAAGAGACCCAGTACTTC.

The table lists this clonotype with many counts. The genes are TRBV11-2 and TRBJ1-1; D possibly corresponds to TRBD1 (6 bases). This CDR3 is 14 amino acids long. Trimming left V 6 bases short and J 1 base short, with 12 bases between. CDR1 is SGHAT and CDR2 is FQNNGV in the germline V gene. CDR3 in DNA: TGTGCCAGCAGTTCCCGGACAGCGAACACTGAAGCTTTCTTT. It is translated as CASSSRTANTEAFF.

The rearrangement uses TRBV20-1 and TRBJ1-6; unclear D gene. The length of the CDR3 is 15 residues. The germline gives CDR1 DFQATT, CDR2 SNEGSKA (reference sequence). Deletions cut 5 bases from V and 2 bases from J, with 13 bases between. The CDR3 is CSARQRIAYNSPLHF. In DNA form, the CDR3 reads TGCAGTGCTCGGCAGCGTATCGCCTATAATTCACCCCTCCACTTT.

The genes are TRBV10-3 and TRBJ1-5; maybe TRBD1 (5 bases). Germline CDR1 and CDR2: ENHRY and SYGVKD. This CDR3 has 12 amino acids. The V end lost 4 bases, the J end lost 8 bases, and 9 bases lay between the germline ends. CDR3 sequence: CAISGGEKPQHF. The DNA of the CDR3 is TGTGCCATCAGTGGGGGGGAAAAGCCCCAGCATTTT.

This clonotype was counted between two and nine times. The V call is TRBV5-6, the J call TRBJ1-4; no clear D gene. V was trimmed by 2 bases and J by 4 bases, leaving 9 bases between them. Looked up from germline, CDR1 is SGHDT and CDR2 is YYEEEE. CDR3 length: 14 residues. The CDR3 nucleotides are TGTGCCAGCAGCTTAAGGAGCTTTAATGAAAAACTGTTTTTT. Its translation is CASSLRSFNEKLFF.

V gene TRBV20-1 combines with J gene TRBJ1-5; D unclear. The V and J ends lost 2 bases and 6 bases respectively, with 11 bases between them. Germline values: CDR1 DFQATT, CDR2 SNEGSKA (reference sequence). CDR3 length: 13 amino acids. The CDR3 bases are TGCAGTGCTAGATCCCTCGGATCTCAGCCCCAGCATTTT. Translated, it gives CSARSLGSQPQHF.

The V call is TRBV5-1, the J call TRBJ1-1; TRBD1 matches 8 bases. The junction had 22 bases not matched to a gene; V was cut back by 3 bases and J by 3 bases. CDR1 SGHRS and CDR2 YFSETQ come from the germline V gene. The CDR3 has 20 residues. The CDR3, as DNA: TGCGCCAGCAGCTCCTGGGGTAGGGACAGGCCCCTCGGTCACCACACTGAAGCTTTCTTT. Translating it yields CASSSWGRDRPLGHHTEAFF.

This chain links TRBV29-1 with TRBJ2-5; 7 bases match TRBD1. Germline V lookup: CDR1 SQVTM, CDR2 ANQGSEA. The CDR3 is 14 residues long. The trim removed 4 bases at V and 2 bases at J, leaving 7 bases unmatched. CDR3 region: CSVGVGGWQETQYF. The CDR3 nucleotides read TGCAGCGTTGGTGTAGGGGGCTGGCAAGAGACCCAGTACTTC.

The rearrangement links TRBV11-3 to TRBJ2-7; 9 positions match TRBD1. Germline CDR1 and CDR2: SGHNT and YENEEA. The CDR3 has 16 residues. V lost 3 bases, J lost 0 bases, and 6 bases stayed unmatched. The CDR3 region has the DNA TGTGCCAGCAGCTTCCCGGGACAGGGATTCTCCTACGAGCAGTACTTC. It yields the protein CASSFPGQGFSYEQYF.

V gene TRBV11-2 combines with J gene TRBJ1-1, with 10 bases fitting TRBD1. V trimming: 6 bases; J trimming: 2 bases; junction bases outside the gene matches: 12. The CDR3 length is 17 residues. Germline V gene data show CDR1 as SGHAT and CDR2 as FQNNGV. CDR3 residues: CASSSTGTGAPNTEAFF. CDR3 DNA sequence: TGTGCCAGCAGTTCCACCGGGACAGGGGCTCCTAACACTGAAGCTTTCTTT.

At least ten counts were recorded for this clonotype. The chain is built from TRBV28 and TRBJ1-2; no clear D gene. V lost 3 bases, J lost 7 bases, and 15 bases lay in between. Germline V CDR1 and CDR2: MDHEN, SYDVKM. This CDR3 is 14 amino acids long. CDR3 nucleotides: TGTGCCAGCAGTTTGGGCGGAACCCCATCTGGCTACACCTTC. Residues: CASSLGGTPSGYTF.